This T cell receptor (beta chain) was retrieved from a study of vaccination and CD4 T cells after COVID-19. Across the study: Two doses of either BNT162b2 or mRNA-1273 vaccine went to participants. Study-level results: Researchers report that a median 86.3% of reactive clones in convalescent patients surfaced only post-vaccination.

The CDR3 runs 15 residues. Germline CDR1 and CDR2: SGHTA and FQGNSA. V was clipped by 2 bases and J by 2 bases, with 10 bases between them. The treatment denotes: roughly nine-day PBMC culture with coronavirus spike peptide pools or control peptides (ViraFEST assay). Investigators obtained the unexposed donor's CD4+ T cells before the COVID-19 pandemic (2011-2018). For ViraFEST, peptide pools expanded antigen-specific T cells, after which the TCRs were sequenced. Where cell yield allowed, unexposed-donor CD4+ T cells were probed with SARS-CoV-2 S/N and four cold-coronavirus spikes. Cultured CD4+ T cells had their DNA profiled by the Oncomine TCR Beta short-read assay. TCRdb redid the calling of the PCR reads with MiXCR, one entry per CDR3 protein. The sample has approximately 7,200 distinct CDR3 sequences, under 55% seen once. Concerning this clonotype itself: The antigen remains undetermined.

The receptor was derived from a human donor in good health. Sequencing was carried out using CD4+ T cells from blood, cultured in vitro. The chain is built from TRBV7-2 and TRBJ2-1; possible D gene TRBD2, 5 bases. CDR3 sequence: CASSLRRDTYNEQFF. Written as DNA, the CDR3 is TGTGCCAGCAGCTTAAGACGGGATACCTACAATGAGCAGTTCTTC.